This TCR beta chain was captured by sequencing in a study of T cells after yellow fever vaccination. This clonotype has a count of ten or more. Its antigen remains unidentified. The 5'RACE template-switching step produced TCR cDNA and added a universal primer site and UMIs. Each CDR3 protein gets one entry after TCRdb re-called the 5' RACE reads with MiXCR. The sample lists around 320,000 distinct CDR3 sequences; approximately 4% were seen once. General study points: A minor fraction of clonotypes spanned both CD4 and CD8 compartments.

This TCR came from a man aged 18 to 30 who received the YFV17D yellow fever vaccine. Here the sequenced sample was PBMCs, taken 15 days after the yellow fever booster vaccination.

The CDR3 loop is CASSLSPSGGEWDNEQFF. CDR3 bases: TGTGCCAGCAGCTTGTCCCCTAGCGGGGGGGAATGGGACAATGAGCAGTTCTTC. This sequence joins TRBV7-3 and TRBJ2-1; 12 bases fit TRBD2. The CDR3 is 18 amino acids. After removal of 3 bases from V and 5 bases from J, the junction contained 11 bases not matched to a gene. Looked up from germline, CDR1 is SGHTA and CDR2 is FQGTGA.